The entry that follows covers one T cell receptor beta chain sequence. Its antigen is currently unknown. CDR1 is SQVTM and CDR2 is ANQGSEA in the germline V gene. The CDR3 covers 12 residues. Trimming took off 0 bases at V and 4 bases at J, with 6 bases between the two ends. As for time point: pre-sensitization, week 0. Noted treatment: therapeutic diphenylcyclopropenone sensitization with weekly scalp DPC. The source of the sample is a study of human T cells and chemical hapten exposure. Study details: Scalp application of diphenylcyclopropenone was performed weekly in patients across the entire roughly 25-week study.

One entry per CDR3 protein, called by TCRdb with MiXCR from the RACE reads. The table includes about 270,000 distinct CDR3 sequences, approximately 8% detected once. Study findings and constraints: Expanded TCRs produced significantly more large CDR3 similarity clusters than controls did.

The sample consisted of whole blood, taken in connection with sensitization to the hapten diphenylcyclopropenone (DPC). The clonotype comes from a man aged 18 to 29 with alopecia areata. Some clones in this sample may be carry-over from other donors' samples. The gene calls are TRBV29-1 and TRBJ2-5; D remains ambiguous. CDR3 DNA sequence: TGCAGCGTTGAAGAGAGCCCAGAGACCCAGTACTTC. This sequence encodes CSVEESPETQYF.